This T cell receptor beta chain was retrieved from a study of shared clonotypes between healthy human individuals. Overall study results and limits: Depth of sequencing was expected to influence donor clonotype sharing.

CD8 cells classed as naive were CD45RO-negative and positively selected for CCR7, excluding terminally differentiated effector memory CD45RA+ cells. CDR1 and CDR2 from the germline V gene are LNHDA and SQIVND (reference sequence). CDR3 length: 12 residues. Trimming removed 3 bases at V and 5 bases at J, with 7 bases between. With regard to this clone: Its antigen remains unknown.

Assay execution proceeded at the deep level. Clones were sequenced by immunoSEQ multiplex PCR, and TCRdb holds only the in-frame ones, with some missing. Altogether about 2.1 million clones are present, 93% being singletons, with the ten largest covering 1.5% to 2%. This chain uses TRBV19 with TRBJ2-5, with D uncertain. Sequenced material: naive CD8+ T cells from PBMCs. The receptor was derived from a man aged 18 to 29 in good health. Some clones in this sample may be carry-over from other donors' samples. CDR3 DNA: TGTGCCAGTAGTATGGCAGCGGAGACCCAGTACTTC. It specifies CASSMAAETQYF.